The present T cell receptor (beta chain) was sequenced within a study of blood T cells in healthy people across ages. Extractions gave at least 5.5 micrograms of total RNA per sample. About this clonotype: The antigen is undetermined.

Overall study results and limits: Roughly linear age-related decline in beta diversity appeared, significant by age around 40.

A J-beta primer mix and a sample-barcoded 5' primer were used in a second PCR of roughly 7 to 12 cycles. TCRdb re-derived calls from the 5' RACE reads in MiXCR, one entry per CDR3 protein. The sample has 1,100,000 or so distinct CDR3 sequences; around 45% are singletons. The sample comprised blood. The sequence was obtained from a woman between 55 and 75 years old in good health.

The CDR3 sequence is CASSLAVRAGAYNEQFF. CDR3 nucleotides: TGCGCCAGCAGCTTGGCCGTGAGAGCGGGAGCCTACAATGAGCAGTTCTTC. This sequence joins TRBV5-1 and TRBJ2-1; 8 nucleotides match TRBD2. The junction had 7 bases not matched to a gene; V was cut back by 0 bases and J by 2 bases. There are 17 residues in the CDR3. Germline V CDR1 and CDR2: SGHRS, YFSETQ.